This T cell receptor beta chain was sequenced in a study of monozygotic twins with inflammatory bowel disease. Germline lookup yields CDR1 SNHLY and CDR2 FYNNEI. The CDR3 sequence is 14 residues long. For each CDR3 protein, TCRdb gives one entry from its re-call of the 5' RACE reads, without DNA. This sample contains about 450,000 distinct CDR3 sequences. Sequenced material: blood. The TCR was taken from a human donor with ulcerative colitis or Crohn's disease, or a healthy co-twin of an affected twin (not recorded which). This rearrangement joins TRBV2 to TRBJ1-1; TCRdb outputs TRBD1, but without DNA this stays unchecked. The CDR3 reads CASLPAGGKAEAFF.